These 7 T cell receptor beta chains originate from one sample sequenced in a study of T cells in Graves' hyperthyroidism and ophthalmopathy. TCR beta CDR3 region amplification was performed from RNA transcripts. The TCR CDR3 first-round RT-PCR relied on the HTBI primer set. TCRdb independently ran MiXCR on the multiplex PCR reads; one entry per CDR3 protein. This sample has under 300,000 distinct CDR3 sequences, with about 25% found just once. Sequencing was carried out using blood. These receptors all stem from a man in his forties with Graves' hyperthyroidism that later progressed to Graves' ophthalmopathy.

This clonotype was seen once. This chain links TRBV7-9 with TRBJ2-5; perhaps TRBD1 as D (5 bases). The germline V gene has CDR1 SEHNR and CDR2 FQNEAQ (reference sequence). The CDR3 has 14 residues. V gave up 5 bases and J gave up 5 bases, with 15 bases separating them. As DNA, the CDR3 is TGTGCCAGCAGCCCGAGTGGGCAGGGCGAGACCCAGTACTTC. The encoded protein is CASSPSGQGETQYF.

There are many counts of this clonotype. The chain is built from TRBV5-1 and TRBJ2-7; 13 bases fit TRBD2. CDR3 size: 15 residues. J gave up 7 bases and V 5 bases, and 9 bases lay outside the gene matches. Per germline, CDR1 SGHRS and CDR2 YFSETQ. This CDR3 reads CASRPLAGGPGEQYF. The CDR3 nucleotides are TGCGCCAGCAGACCACTAGCGGGAGGGCCTGGGGAGCAGTACTTC.

This clonotype was picked up many times. The rearrangement joins TRBV7-3 to TRBJ1-5; unclear D gene. CDR1 and CDR2 (germline): SGHTA, FQGTGA. CDR3 length: 13 residues. CDR3 DNA: TGTGCGGGAGGAAGGGTTGGCAATCAGCCCCAGCATTTT. This gives the protein CAGGRVGNQPQHF.

This clonotype was observed many times. This chain uses TRBV6-5 with TRBJ2-5; a possible D gene is TRBD1 (7 bases). Germline CDR1 is MNHEY and CDR2 is SVGAGI. V shed 7 bases and J shed 4 bases, with 22 bases lying between them. The CDR3 has 16 residues. CDR3 region: CASTRLPGAGGETQYF. Here the CDR3 DNA reads TGTGCCAGCACTCGACTACCGGGGGCAGGGGGAGAGACCCAGTACTTC.

The sample holds many counts of this clonotype. The genes are TRBV3-1 and TRBJ1-1, with a possible D match to TRBD1 (5 bases). The CDR3 contains 14 residues. CDR1 and CDR2 (germline): LGHDT, YNNKEL (reference sequence). V lost 3 bases, J lost 2 bases, and 10 bases lay in between. The CDR3 spells CASSHRGGNTEAFF. CDR3 nucleotide sequence: TGTGCCAGCAGCCATCGGGGGGGAAACACTGAAGCTTTCTTT.

This clonotype has a count of ten or more. The chain links TRBV18 to TRBJ1-5; D gene unclear. CDR1 and CDR2 from the germline V gene are KGHSH and LQKENI. CDR3 size: 14 residues. The ends were cut back, 5 bases at V and 9 bases at J, with 17 bases in the middle. The CDR3 DNA reads TGTGCCAGCTCATCCCCGGACGGGATTGCGCCCCAGCATTTT. Protein product: CASSSPDGIAPQHF. Complete variable domain (other parts from reference TRBV18 and TRBJ1-5): NAGVMQNPRHLVRRRGQEARLRCSPMKGHSHVYWYRQLPEEGLKFMVYLQKENIIDESGMPKERFSAEFPKEGPSILRIQQVVRGDSAAYFCASSSPDGIAPQHFGDGTRLSIL.

This clonotype has a count of ten or more. The chain links TRBV7-9 to TRBJ2-5; the match to TRBD2 covers 10 bases. The CDR3 runs to 15 residues. Germline loops: CDR1 SEHNR, CDR2 FQNEAQ (reference sequence). Trimming took 7 bases from V and 4 from J; bases not matched to a gene: 9. This chain's CDR3 is CASIGLAAGGETQYF. As DNA, the CDR3 is TGTGCCAGCATCGGACTAGCGGCAGGCGGAGAGACCCAGTACTTC.